This is a list of T cell receptor beta chains from one sample in a study of immune characterization of retroperitoneal liposarcoma. TCRdb itself ran the PCR reads through MiXCR, one entry per CDR3 protein. The data show approximately 10,000 distinct CDR3 sequences, with around 37% seen just once and less than 25% held by the top ten. The specimen sequenced was tumor tissue. The receptors were sampled from a male donor with retroperitoneal liposarcoma. The CDR3 runs from the conserved cysteine through the conserved F or W. D genes are given only for firm matches. Clone size is shown for a subset of rows, as once, few, many or a class of expanded clone.

j_call v_call clone_size d_call cdr3_nt cdr3_aa
TRBJ2-7 TRBV6-6 NA TRBD2 TGTGCCAGCAGTTACGGGCCTAGCGGGAGCTACGAGCAGTACTTC CASSYGPSGSYEQYF
TRBJ2-1 TRBV6-1 many TRBD1 TGTGCCAGCAGTAATGGAGGACAGGGGGAGACCCAGTTCTTC CASSNGGQGETQFF
TRBJ2-1 TRBV6-1 NA NA TGTGCCAGCAGTGAAGTATGGGGGGACAATGAGCAGTTCTTC CASSEVWGDNEQFF
TRBJ2-1 TRBV6-1 few TRBD2 TGTGCCAGCAGCGGACTAGCGGGGCTCAATGAGCAGTTCTTC CASSGLAGLNEQFF
TRBJ2-2 TRBV4-1 few TRBD2 TGCGCCAGCAGCCGATCGACGGGGGGTGGGGGGGAGCTGTTTTTT CASSRSTGGGGELFF
TRBJ1-2 TRBV4-1 NA TRBD1 TGTGCCAGCAGCCAAGGGCTGGACAGGGGGCCGGGCTACACCTTC CASSQGLDRGPGYTF
TRBJ2-5 TRBV27 NA TRBD1 TGTGCCAGCAGAAGACAGGGGGCGACAGACACACCGGGGCAGTACTTC CASRRQGATDTPGQYF
TRBJ2-5 TRBV7-9 NA NA TGTGCCAGCAGCACACCAGGGGATGAGCAGTACTTC CASSTPGDEQYF
TRBJ2-7 TRBV6-6 NA TRBD2 TGTGCCAGCAGAGGGACTAGCGGGCCCTCCTACGAGCAGTACTTC CASRGTSGPSYEQYF
TRBJ2-1 TRBV6-8 few NA TGTGCCAGCAGTTACTCGAAGTTTGCTATAGGGTTCAATGAGCAGTTCTTC CASSYSKFAIGFNEQFF
TRBJ2-3 TRBV6-1 few NA TGTGCCAGCAGTGAAGCGGTATGGAATCCAGATACGCAGTATTTT CASSEAVWNPDTQYF
TRBJ2-3 TRBV6-1 medium-sized TRBD2 TGTGCCAGCAGTGACCAACCCAGCGGGGGGGGCACAGATACGCAGTATTTT CASSDQPSGGGTDTQYF
TRBJ2-7 TRBV6-1 NA TRBD2 TGTGCCAGCAGGAGGACTAGCGGCAACTGGGAGACCTACGAGCAGTACTTC CASRRTSGNWETYEQYF
TRBJ1-1 TRBV6-1 NA NA TGTGCCAGCAGTGAAGTACGGGTGAACACTGAAGCTTTCTTT CASSEVRVNTEAFF
TRBJ2-1 TRBV6-2/TRBV6-3 medium-sized TRBD2 TGTGCCAGCATCCCGGGACTAGCGGGAGCTGCTGAGCAGTTCTTC CASIPGLAGAAEQFF
TRBJ1-1 TRBV6-8 NA NA TGTGCCAGCAGTTCTTTATCACAGGGGAACACTGAAGCTTTCTTT CASSSLSQGNTEAFF
TRBJ2-1 TRBV6-1 few NA TGTGCCAGCAAAGTCTCAGGCGGCGGGGATGAGCAGTTCTTC CASKVSGGGDEQFF
TRBJ2-3 TRBV11-1 few NA TGTGCCAGCAGCTTAGAAGGGCGTCCGGGCACAGATACGCAGTATTTT CASSLEGRPGTDTQYF
TRBJ2-1 TRBV6-1 NA NA TGTGCCAGCAGTGACTTGAGCGCTCGGTACAATGAGCAGTTCTTC CASSDLSARYNEQFF
TRBJ2-1 TRBV27 NA TRBD2 TGTGCCAGCAGAAGCGGGGTTTACAATGAGCAGTTCTTC CASRSGVYNEQFF
TRBJ1-1 TRBV6-8 few NA TGTGCCAGCAGACCGGGACATCTTTATTTTAACACTGAAGCTTTCTTT CASRPGHLYFNTEAFF
TRBJ2-1 TRBV6-4 NA NA TGTGCCAGTCGTCGGCCGAGGGTCGCCTCCTACGAGCAGTTCTTC CASRRPRVASYEQFF
TRBJ2-1 TRBV14 NA TRBD1 TGTGCCAGCAGCCAAGATGTGGAGGACAGGGGTTTCTTC CASSQDVEDRGFF
TRBJ2-5 TRBV6-1 many NA TGTGCCAGCAGTTCCCCAGAGACCCAGTACTTC CASSSPETQYF
TRBJ2-7 TRBV6-1 few TRBD2 TGTGCCAGCAGCTCTACTAGCGGAGCCTCCTACGAGCAGTACTTC CASSSTSGASYEQYF
TRBJ1-2 TRBV6-1 few NA TGTGCCAGCAGGATACAGGGAAAAACCGGCTACACCTTC CASRIQGKTGYTF
TRBJ2-2 TRBV7-2 NA NA TGTGCCAGCAGCTTGGCGCGGACGAACACCGGGGAGCTGTTTTTT CASSLARTNTGELFF
TRBJ2-4 TRBV6-1 NA TRBD2 TGTGCCAGCAGCCAGAGAGCGGGAGTCGTGGGTCGGTACTTC CASSQRAGVVGRYF
TRBJ2-7 TRBV6-5 NA TRBD1 TGTGCCAGCAGTTACTACAGGGGGCGCTACGAGCAGTACTTC CASSYYRGRYEQYF
TRBJ2-5 TRBV10-3 NA TRBD2 TGTGCCATCAGTGAGCTAGCGGGAGGTCCAGAGACCCAGTACTTC CAISELAGGPETQYF
TRBJ2-1 TRBV11-2 few TRBD1 TGTGCCAGCAGCTCGGGACAGGTCCAAGAGACCCAGTTCTTC CASSSGQVQETQFF
TRBJ1-4 TRBV10-1 many NA TGCGCCAGCAGTGAGAGGGGGGGGGGATGCTGTGAAAAACTGTTTTTT CASSERGGGCCEKLFF
TRBJ2-3 TRBV6-1 medium-sized TRBD1 TGTGCCAGCAGTTCCGGTGACAGGGAGACGGGTTTCACAGATACGCAGTATTTT CASSSGDRETGFTDTQYF
TRBJ2-1 TRBV6-1 NA TRBD2 TGTGCCAGCAGCTCTACTAGCGGAGCCTCCTACGAGCAGTTCTTC CASSSTSGASYEQFF
TRBJ2-1 TRBV6-1 NA NA TGTGCCAGCAGTGAAGCGCTGAAGTCCCTGTCAGGCCACTTC CASSEALKSLSGHF
TRBJ2-7 TRBV6-2/TRBV6-3 few NA TGTGCCAGCAGCAATATTCCGGGCCATGGAGCGGTATCCTACGAGCAGTACTTC CASSNIPGHGAVSYEQYF
TRBJ2-1 TRBV11-3 few TRBD2 TGTGCCAGCAGCGCCGGGATCGGGAGGGAGCAGTTCTTC CASSAGIGREQFF
TRBJ2-3 TRBV7-2 once TRBD2 TGTGCCAGCAGCTCCGTTGGGGTGGGACTAGCAGGGGATACGCAGTATTTT CASSSVGVGLAGDTQYF
TRBJ2-3 TRBV27 NA TRBD2 TGTGCCAGCAGTAGACCAAGCGGGAGTCTCACAGATACGCAGTATTTT CASSRPSGSLTDTQYF
TRBJ2-5 TRBV11-3 few TRBD2 TGTGCCAGCAGCCCTCAAGCGGGAGGGGGGTGGGGCCAGTACTTC CASSPQAGGGWGQYF
TRBJ2-3 TRBV12-3/TRBV12-4 NA NA TGTGTCAGCAGTACAGGGACAGATACGCAGTATTTT CVSSTGTDTQYF
TRBJ2-7 TRBV6-1 few TRBD2 TGTGCCAGCAGCCTAGCGGGCGACCTTCCCTACGAGCAGTACTTC CASSLAGDLPYEQYF
TRBJ2-1 TRBV7-4 NA NA TGTGCCAGCAGCACCCCCGACGATGAGCAGTTCTTC CASSTPDDEQFF
TRBJ2-1 TRBV6-1 many TRBD1 TGTGCCAGCAGTTATTACAGGGGCGGTGGGTACAATGAGCAGTTCTTC CASSYYRGGGYNEQFF
TRBJ2-7 TRBV7-2 NA TRBD1 TGTGCCAGCAGCCCCCTAGGACAGGGGGCTGGCCCTTACTACAATGAGCAGTACTTC CASSPLGQGAGPYYNEQYF
TRBJ2-7 TRBV6-9 few NA TGTGCCAGCAGGGGAGAGAGCTCCTACGAGCAGTACTTC CASRGESSYEQYF